One sample yielded the 11 T cell receptor beta chains listed below, sequenced in a study of blood T cell repertoires in COVID-19. Using immunoSEQ multiplex PCR, the repertoire was profiled, and TCRdb retains in-frame clones only, with some absent. The table has 200,000 to 300,000 clones, approximately 91% seen once. The specimen was peripheral blood. All receptors come from a human donor in a cohort sampled during active COVID-19.

V gene TRBV19 combines with J gene TRBJ2-7, with TRBD1 as a possible D gene (6 bases). The CDR3 contains 14 residues. Trimming cost V 4 bases and J 2 bases, with 12 bases left between them. CDR1 is LNHDA, CDR2 SQIVND, per germline (reference sequence). The CDR3 DNA follows: TGTGCCAGTAGTACCCGAACAGGGACCTACGAGCAGTACTTC. It yields the protein CASSTRTGTYEQYF.

This clone was seen a single time. CDR3 region: CSVEAGALLEAFF. CDR3 nucleotide sequence: TGCAGCGTTGAGGCGGGGGCCCTGCTTGAAGCTTTCTTT. The rearrangement uses TRBV29-1 and TRBJ1-1; weak D call: TRBD1 (6 bases). The V gene lost 3 bases and the J gene lost 7 bases, with 15 bases spanning the gap. Germline values: CDR1 SQVTM, CDR2 ANQGSEA. CDR3 size: 13 residues.

This clone has only one observation. V and J are TRBV7-2 and TRBJ1-2, with D possibly matching TRBD1 (6 bases). The CDR3 totals 15 residues. Germline V CDR1 and CDR2: SGHTA, FQGNSA. V gave up 1 base and J gave up 1 base, with 10 bases separating them. CDR3 region: CASSLGGQNNYGYTF. The DNA of the CDR3 is TGTGCCAGCAGCTTAGGGGGGCAGAATAACTATGGCTACACCTTC.

The chain is built from TRBV2 and TRBJ1-1; D might be TRBD1 (6 bases). V shed 4 bases and J shed 1 base, with 13 bases lying between them. Germline CDR1 and CDR2: SNHLY and FYNNEI. The length of the CDR3 is 15 residues. CDR3 coding DNA: TGTGCCAGCAGTGTCCTTGGACAGCAGAACACTGAAGCTTTCTTT. Translation gives CASSVLGQQNTEAFF.

This chain joins TRBV2 and TRBJ2-5, with no clear D. Germline-derived CDR1 and CDR2 are SNHLY and FYNNEI. CDR3 length: 13 residues. Trimming removed 2 bases from V and 2 bases from J, with 6 bases in between. CDR3 protein: CASSESVQETQYF. The CDR3 DNA reads as TGTGCCAGCAGTGAATCAGTACAAGAGACCCAGTACTTC.

This rearrangement joins TRBV15 to TRBJ1-2; D may be TRBD1 (6 bases). The V end lost 1 base, the J end lost 4 bases, and 10 bases lay between the germline ends. The CDR3 is made up of 14 amino acids. Germline-derived CDR1 and CDR2 are LNHNV and YYDKDF (reference sequence). CDR3 DNA sequence: TGTGCCACCAGCAGAGGACAGGTTACCTATGGCTACACCTTC. Its translation is CATSRGQVTYGYTF.

V is TRBV19 and J is TRBJ2-1, with 10 bases aligning to TRBD2. From germline, CDR1 is LNHDA and CDR2 SQIVND (reference sequence). This CDR3 spans 15 amino acids. Trimming removed 3 bases from V and 3 bases from J; junction bases left unmatched: 2. In nucleotides, the CDR3 is TGTGCCAGTAGTATTGCTAGCGGGAGCTACAATGAGCAGTTCTTC. Translated, it gives CASSIASGSYNEQFF.

This clone came up once. The gene calls are TRBV4-1 and TRBJ1-1, with 7 bases matching TRBD1. Germline V gene lookup returns CDR1 MGHRA and CDR2 YSYEKL. Trimming at V came to 0 bases and at J to 1 base, leaving 8 bases not matched to a gene. The CDR3 covers 17 residues. The CDR3 coding sequence is TGCGCCAGCAGCCAAGATTGGGACAGATATACGAACACTGAAGCTTTCTTT. It codes for CASSQDWDRYTNTEAFF.

This chain uses TRBV25-1 with TRBJ1-1; TRBD1 matches 7 bases. After removal of 10 bases from V and 6 bases from J, the junction contained 11 bases not matched to a gene. Looked up from germline, CDR1 is MGHDK and CDR2 is SYGVNS. There are 13 residues in the CDR3. The CDR3 DNA follows: TGTGCCACCCGAGTTGACAGGGACGCTGAAGCTTTCTTT. It is translated as CATRVDRDAEAFF.

Comments on this clone: Other DNA sequences in the sample encode the same CDR3. The V gene is TRBV19, the J gene TRBJ2-7, with D perhaps TRBD1 (6 bases). The CDR3 runs to 14 residues. In germline, CDR1 is LNHDA, CDR2 SQIVND (reference sequence). V lost 5 bases and J lost 3, with 14 bases in between. CDR3 DNA: TGTGCCAGTAGTGTACAGGGTCGAGGCTACGAGCAGTACTTC. Its translation: CASSVQGRGYEQYF.

This chain links TRBV29-1 with TRBJ1-1; weak D call: TRBD1 (5 bases). V was clipped by 3 bases and J by 1 base, with 9 bases between them. Germline CDR1 and CDR2: SQVTM and ANQGSEA. The CDR3 runs to 13 residues. CDR3 loop: CSVDSQGNTEAFF. CDR3 coding DNA: TGCAGCGTTGATTCGCAGGGGAACACTGAAGCTTTCTTT.